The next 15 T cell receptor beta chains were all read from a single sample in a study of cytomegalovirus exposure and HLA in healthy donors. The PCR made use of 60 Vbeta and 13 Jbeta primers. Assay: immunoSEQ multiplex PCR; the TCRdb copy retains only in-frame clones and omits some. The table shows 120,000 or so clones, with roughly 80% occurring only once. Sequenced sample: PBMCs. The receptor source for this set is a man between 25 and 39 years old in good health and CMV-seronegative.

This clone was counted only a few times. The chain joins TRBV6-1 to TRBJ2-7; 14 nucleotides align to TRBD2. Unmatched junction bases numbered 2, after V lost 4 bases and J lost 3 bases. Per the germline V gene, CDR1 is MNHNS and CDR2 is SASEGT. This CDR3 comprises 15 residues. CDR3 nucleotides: TGTGCCAGCAGTGCCGGGACTAGCGGGAGCTACGAGCAGTACTTC. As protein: CASSAGTSGSYEQYF.

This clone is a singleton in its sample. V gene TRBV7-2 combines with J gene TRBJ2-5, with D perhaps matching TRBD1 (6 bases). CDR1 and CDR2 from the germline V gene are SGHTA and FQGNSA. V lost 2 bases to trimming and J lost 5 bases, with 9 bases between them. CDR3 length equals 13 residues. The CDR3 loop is CASSLMQGETQYF. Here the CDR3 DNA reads TGTGCCAGCAGCTTAATGCAGGGGGAGACCCAGTACTTC.

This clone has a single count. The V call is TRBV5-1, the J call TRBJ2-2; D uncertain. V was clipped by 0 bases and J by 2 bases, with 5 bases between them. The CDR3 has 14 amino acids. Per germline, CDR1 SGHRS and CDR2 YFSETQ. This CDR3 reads CASSLGTNTGELFF. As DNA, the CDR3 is TGCGCCAGCAGCTTGGGCACTAACACCGGGGAGCTGTTTTTT.

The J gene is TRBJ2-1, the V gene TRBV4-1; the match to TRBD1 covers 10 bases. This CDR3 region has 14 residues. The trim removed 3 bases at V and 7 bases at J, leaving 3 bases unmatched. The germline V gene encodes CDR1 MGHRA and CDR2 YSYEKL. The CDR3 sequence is CASSQTGGKNEQFF. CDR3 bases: TGCGCCAGCAGCCAGACAGGGGGCAAAAATGAGCAGTTCTTC.

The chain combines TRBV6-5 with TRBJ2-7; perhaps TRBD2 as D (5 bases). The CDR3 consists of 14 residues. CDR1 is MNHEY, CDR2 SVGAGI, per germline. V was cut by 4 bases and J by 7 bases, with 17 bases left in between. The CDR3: CASSFRSTTGEQYF. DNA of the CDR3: TGTGCCAGCAGTTTTCGGTCGACGACGGGGGAGCAGTACTTC.

The CDR3 is CAWGGLGGTSSYEQYF. DNA for the CDR3: TGTGCCTGGGGGGGATTGGGCGGGACTAGCTCCTACGAGCAGTACTTC. This sequence joins TRBV30 and TRBJ2-5; the match to TRBD2 covers 8 bases. Gene TRBJ2-7 matches the end of the DNA better, so the J call may be wrong. Looked up from germline, CDR1 is GTSNPN and CDR2 is SVGIG (reference sequence). This CDR3 has 16 residues.

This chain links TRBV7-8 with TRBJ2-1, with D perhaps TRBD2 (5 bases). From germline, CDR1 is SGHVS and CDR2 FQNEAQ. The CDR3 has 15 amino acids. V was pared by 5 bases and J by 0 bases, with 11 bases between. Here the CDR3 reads CASSATSSSYNEQFF. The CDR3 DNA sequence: TGTGCCAGCAGCGCAACTAGTTCCTCCTACAATGAGCAGTTCTTC.

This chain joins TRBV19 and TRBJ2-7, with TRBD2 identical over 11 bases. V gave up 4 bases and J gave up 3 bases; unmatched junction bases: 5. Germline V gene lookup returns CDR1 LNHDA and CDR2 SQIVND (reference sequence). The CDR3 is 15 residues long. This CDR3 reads CASSTGLAVSYEQYF. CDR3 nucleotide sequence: TGTGCCAGTAGTACGGGACTAGCGGTAAGCTACGAGCAGTACTTC.

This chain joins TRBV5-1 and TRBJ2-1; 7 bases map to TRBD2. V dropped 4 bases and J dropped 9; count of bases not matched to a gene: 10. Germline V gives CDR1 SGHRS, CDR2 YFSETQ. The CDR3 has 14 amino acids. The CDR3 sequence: CASSPPTSSTEQFF. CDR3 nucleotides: TGCGCCAGCAGCCCGCCGACTAGCAGTACTGAGCAGTTCTTC.

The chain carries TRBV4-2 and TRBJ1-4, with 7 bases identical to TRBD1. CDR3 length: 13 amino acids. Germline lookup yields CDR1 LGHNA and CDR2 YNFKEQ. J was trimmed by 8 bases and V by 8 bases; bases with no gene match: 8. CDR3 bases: TGTGCCAGCCATAGGGGGCAAGGAGAAAAACTGTTTTTT. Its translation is CASHRGQGEKLFF.

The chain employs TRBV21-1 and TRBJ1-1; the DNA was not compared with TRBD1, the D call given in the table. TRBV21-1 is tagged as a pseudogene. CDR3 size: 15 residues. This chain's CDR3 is CASSKETGSNTEAFF. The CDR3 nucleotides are TGTGCCAGCAGCAAAGAAACAGGCTCGAACACTGAAGCTTTCTTT.

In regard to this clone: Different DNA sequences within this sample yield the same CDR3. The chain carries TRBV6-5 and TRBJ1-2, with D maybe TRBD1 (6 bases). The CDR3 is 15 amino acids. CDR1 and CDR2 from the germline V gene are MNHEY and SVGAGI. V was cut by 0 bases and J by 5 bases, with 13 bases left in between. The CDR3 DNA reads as TGTGCCAGCAGTTACTCCAGACCTCAGGGGTATGGCTACACCTTC. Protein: CASSYSRPQGYGYTF.

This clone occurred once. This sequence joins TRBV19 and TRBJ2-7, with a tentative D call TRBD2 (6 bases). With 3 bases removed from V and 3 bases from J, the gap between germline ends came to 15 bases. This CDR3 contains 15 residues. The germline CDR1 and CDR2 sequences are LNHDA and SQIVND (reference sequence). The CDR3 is CASSMGGAPHYEQYF. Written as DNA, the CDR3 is TGTGCCAGTAGTATGGGCGGGGCCCCCCACTACGAGCAGTACTTC. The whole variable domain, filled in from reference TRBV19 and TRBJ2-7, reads DGGITQSPKYLFRKEGQNVTLSCEQNLNHDAMYWYRQDPGQGLRLIYYSQIVNDFQKGDIAEGYSVSREKKESFPLTVTSAQKNPTAFYLCASSMGGAPHYEQYFGPGTRLTVT.

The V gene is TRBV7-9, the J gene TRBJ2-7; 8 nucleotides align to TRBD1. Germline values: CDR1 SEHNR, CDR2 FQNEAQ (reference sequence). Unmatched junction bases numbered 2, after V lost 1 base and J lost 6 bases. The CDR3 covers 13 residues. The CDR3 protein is CASSLGTGPEQYF. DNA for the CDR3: TGTGCCAGCAGCTTAGGGACAGGGCCCGAGCAGTACTTC.

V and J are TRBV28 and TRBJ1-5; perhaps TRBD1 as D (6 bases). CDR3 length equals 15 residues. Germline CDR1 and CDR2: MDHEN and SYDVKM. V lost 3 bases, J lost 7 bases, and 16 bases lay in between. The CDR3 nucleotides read TGTGCCAGCAGTTTCTACCGTGGGGGCAGCCAGCCCCAGCATTTT. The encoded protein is CASSFYRGGSQPQHF.